The rows below give T cell receptor beta chains drawn from one sample of a study of shared clonotypes between healthy human individuals. Assay used: immunoSEQ multiplex PCR; TCRdb lists only in-frame clones, some missing. The sample includes fewer than 3 million clones, around 92% of them seen just once. The sequenced sample consisted of naive CD4+ T cells from PBMCs. These receptors originate from a man younger than 35 in good health. Some clones in this sample may be carry-over from other donors' samples. The CDR3 runs from the conserved cysteine through the conserved F or W. Each record gives: clone size, J gene, V gene, CDR3 protein. Size is stated for part of the rows, as once, few or many counts, or as a class when the clone is expanded.

- TRBJ2-2 TRBV15 CATSRGDTSYTGELFF
- TRBJ1-1 TRBV5-1 CASSFQGANTEAFF
- TRBJ2-6 TRBV6-5 CASSYAGARGANVLTF
- TRBJ2-7 TRBV19 CASRSLSLDTEQYF
- TRBJ2-5 TRBV7-7 CASSQGRVGETQYF
- TRBJ2-6 TRBV9 CASSSIGQGLPGANVLTF
once TRBJ1-4 TRBV5-1 CASSLAGVANEKLFF
- TRBJ1-1 TRBV7-9 CASSSQGASEAFF
- TRBJ2-7 TRBV6-1 CASSGAYEQYF
- TRBJ2-1 TRBV7-9 CASSPQSFSYNEQFF
- TRBJ2-1 TRBV6-6 CASSKTSGGYNEQFF
- TRBJ2-3 TRBV7-3 CASSLGSVPDTQYF
- TRBJ2-7 TRBV6-1 CASSEAASGTNEQYF
- TRBJ1-1 TRBV18 CASSQEGWNTEAFF
once TRBJ2-5 TRBV18 CASSPPKLAGGGETQYF
- TRBJ2-7 TRBV28 CASTLQGSSYEQYF
- TRBJ2-1 TRBV10-2 CASVNPTAGTPQFF
- TRBJ1-5 TRBV28 CASSLRTASNQPQHF
once TRBJ2-1 TRBV10-3 CAISEGLGTYNEQFF
once TRBJ2-5 TRBV29-1 CSVRRVNKETQYF
- TRBJ1-5 TRBV10-2 CASSEGQGSNQPQHF